This entry lists 18 T cell receptor beta chains sequenced from one sample in a study of shared clonotypes between healthy human individuals. TCRdb keeps only in-frame clones here, not all; method: immunoSEQ multiplex PCR. The sample comprises hundreds of thousands of clones, roughly 96% of which are singletons, and 0.11% rests with the top ten. Terminally differentiated effector memory CD45RA+ cells were excluded from the naive CD8 cells, which were CD45RO-negative and positively selected for CCR7. Sequences were obtained from naive CD8+ T cells sorted from blood. The receptors here all came from a woman aged 25 to 39 in good health.

V usage is TRBV11-2 and J usage is TRBJ1-2; D is possibly TRBD1 (5 bases). Germline V gene sequence: CDR1 SGHAT, CDR2 FQNNGV. CDR3 size: 14 residues. The V and J ends lost 1 base and 6 bases respectively, with 12 bases between them. CDR3 in amino acids: CASSLAPRVDGYTF. CDR3 in DNA: TGTGCCAGCAGCTTAGCGCCCAGGGTGGATGGCTACACCTTC.

DNA for the CDR3: TGTGCCAGCAGGGTGGGATACGGGGGCAACGATACGCAGTATTTT. Translated, it gives CASRVGYGGNDTQYF. V gene TRBV28 combines with J gene TRBJ2-3; perhaps D is TRBD1 or TRBD2 (6 bases each). Looked up from germline, CDR1 is MDHEN and CDR2 is SYDVKM. The CDR3 extends over 15 amino acids. The ends were cut back, 6 bases at V and 6 bases at J, with 19 bases in the middle. Combining the CDR3 with reference TRBV28 and TRBJ2-3 gives the whole variable domain DVKVTQSSRYLVKRTGEKVFLECVQDMDHENMFWYRQDPGLGLRLIYFSYDVKMKEKGDIPEGYSVSREKKERFSLILESASTNQTSMYLCASRVGYGGNDTQYFGPGTRLTVL.

This clone was detected once. J is TRBJ1-2 and V is TRBV2; possibly TRBD1 for D (5 bases). The CDR3 covers 17 residues. The V and J ends lost 6 bases and 0 bases respectively, with 20 bases between them. Germline V gene sequence: CDR1 SNHLY, CDR2 FYNNEI. The CDR3 nucleotides are TGTGCCAGCAGATCACGATACAGGCCGATTACTAACTATGGCTACACCTTC. It specifies CASRSRYRPITNYGYTF.

This clone was counted a single time. The chain combines TRBV27 with TRBJ2-7; 9 bases map to TRBD1. Germline V CDR1 and CDR2: MNHEY, SMNVEV (reference sequence). This CDR3 contains 14 residues. V lost 6 bases to trimming and J lost 6 bases; unmatched junction nucleotides: 9. The CDR3 loop is CASRLGTGTLEQYF. In DNA form, the CDR3 reads TGTGCCAGCAGACTAGGGACAGGGACACTCGAGCAGTACTTC.

V usage is TRBV5-4 and J usage is TRBJ2-5; TRBD1 is a possible D gene (6 bases). The tail of the sequence fits TRBJ2-7 better, so the J call may be wrong. Per the germline V gene, CDR1 is SGHNT and CDR2 is YYREEE (reference sequence). CDR3 length: 14 amino acids. Here the CDR3 reads CASSFQDRSYEQYF. CDR3 nucleotide sequence: TGTGCCAGCAGCTTCCAGGACAGATCCTACGAGCAGTACTTC.

J is TRBJ2-3 and V is TRBV19, with unresolved D. The CDR3 sequence is 13 residues long. Trimming took off 5 bases at V and 7 bases at J, with 13 bases between the two ends. Germline CDR1 LNHDA, CDR2 SQIVND (reference sequence). The CDR3 region has the DNA TGTGCCAGTAGTGGCGCGACAAACCATACGCAGTATTTT. It encodes CASSGATNHTQYF.

The chain links TRBV5-6 to TRBJ1-1, with D unresolved. The V gene lost 2 bases and the J gene lost 0 bases, with 5 bases spanning the gap. This CDR3 region has 13 residues. Germline V gene lookup returns CDR1 SGHDT and CDR2 YYEEEE. The CDR3: CASSFGLNTEAFF. The CDR3 nucleotides are TGTGCCAGCAGCTTCGGACTGAACACTGAAGCTTTCTTT.

The V gene is TRBV13, the J gene TRBJ2-7, with D possibly TRBD1 on 7 matching bases. The CDR3 spans 15 residues. Deletions cut 5 bases from V and 5 bases from J, with 19 bases between. Germline V gene sequence: CDR1 PRHDT, CDR2 FYEKMQ (reference sequence). The CDR3 bases are TGTGCCAGCAGCCTGCAGGGGGGAGGACTGCACGAGCAGTACTTC. Its protein product is CASSLQGGGLHEQYF.

The DNA of the CDR3 is TGTGCCAGCAGACCAACTAGCGGACCCAGGGAGGAGACCCAGTACTTC. This gives the protein CASRPTSGPREETQYF. The chain recombines TRBV27 with TRBJ2-5; 8 bases are shared with TRBD2. The V segment lost 6 bases and the J segment 5 bases; nucleotides outside the gene matches: 14. Germline CDR1 is MNHEY and CDR2 is SMNVEV (reference sequence). The CDR3 extends over 16 amino acids.

The CDR3 sequence is CASSQPGQGALYEQYF. The CDR3 DNA follows: TGCGCCAGCAGCCAGCCGGGACAGGGGGCCTTATACGAGCAGTACTTC. V gene TRBV4-1 combines with J gene TRBJ2-5, with 12 positions matching TRBD1. Near its end, the DNA agrees better with TRBJ2-7, so the J call may be wrong. This CDR3 has 16 residues. Germline values: CDR1 MGHRA, CDR2 YSYEKL.

The V call is TRBV27, the J call TRBJ2-1; 7 nucleotides align to TRBD1. The CDR3 extends over 12 amino acids. Germline V CDR1 and CDR2: MNHEY, SMNVEV (reference sequence). J was trimmed by 7 bases and V by 8 bases; bases with no gene match: 5. In DNA form, the CDR3 reads TGTGCCAGCTCGACCAGGGGGAATGAGCAGTTCTTC. Translated, it gives CASSTRGNEQFF.

With respect to this clone: One end of the junction varies from germline; a read error may be responsible. Distinct nucleotide sequences in the sample also encode this CDR3. The rearrangement links TRBV28 to TRBJ1-2; D is unresolved. The CDR3 length is 13 residues. Germline CDR1 MDHEN, CDR2 SYDVKM. CDR3 sequence reads: CASSPDFNYGYTF. CDR3 DNA: TGCGCCAGCAGTCCGGATTTTAACTATGGCTACACCTTC.

The gene calls are TRBV9 and TRBJ2-3; D might be TRBD2 (6 bases). The CDR3 covers 15 residues. Germline V gene sequence: CDR1 SGDLS, CDR2 YYNGEE. Trimming stripped 1 base from V and 2 bases from J, with 11 bases between. This chain's CDR3 is CASSVSGGVTDTQYF. CDR3 nucleotides: TGTGCCAGCAGCGTATCGGGCGGGGTCACAGATACGCAGTATTTT.

The CDR3 DNA reads as TGTGCCAGCTCACCCAACAGCCATGAGCAGTTCTTC. Protein sequence: CASSPNSHEQFF. V usage is TRBV18 and J usage is TRBJ2-1; D uncertain. From germline, CDR1 is KGHSH and CDR2 LQKENI. This CDR3 region has 12 residues. Trimming removed 3 bases from V and 8 bases from J, with 8 bases in between.

The chain is built from TRBV19 and TRBJ1-2, with a weak D call TRBD1 (6 bases). Germline lookup yields CDR1 LNHDA and CDR2 SQIVND (reference sequence). This CDR3 is built from 16 residues. The germline V and J ends were trimmed by 3 bases and 8 bases, with 22 bases remaining between them. CDR3 sequence: CASSIQGHSNLGGYTF. The DNA for the CDR3 is TGTGCCAGTAGTATTCAGGGACACTCCAACCTAGGGGGCTACACCTTC.

The chain joins TRBV27 to TRBJ2-3; the match to TRBD2 covers 10 bases. The CDR3 loop spans 15 amino acids. Germline V CDR1 and CDR2: MNHEY, SMNVEV (reference sequence). Trimming at V came to 7 bases and at J to 5 bases, leaving 9 bases not matched to a gene. The CDR3 sequence: CASTLLAGVVDTQYF. CDR3 DNA sequence: TGTGCCAGCACCCTTCTAGCGGGAGTCGTAGATACGCAGTATTTT.

This chain joins TRBV7-8 and TRBJ2-3; D unclear. V gave up 0 bases and J gave up 2 bases, with 6 bases separating them. Germline V lookup: CDR1 SGHVS, CDR2 FQNEAQ. The CDR3 spans 14 residues. The CDR3 nucleotides are TGTGCCAGCAGCTTAGCGGGCCACACAGATACGCAGTATTTT. This gives the protein CASSLAGHTDTQYF.

The chain links TRBV28 to TRBJ2-7, with D unclear. Trimming left V 6 bases short and J 4 bases short, with 16 bases between. This CDR3 comprises 14 residues. From germline, CDR1 is MDHEN and CDR2 SYDVKM. For the CDR3, the DNA is TGTGCCAGCAGAAGGAAGGACGGGCTTTACGAGCAGTACTTC. The encoded protein is CASRRKDGLYEQYF.